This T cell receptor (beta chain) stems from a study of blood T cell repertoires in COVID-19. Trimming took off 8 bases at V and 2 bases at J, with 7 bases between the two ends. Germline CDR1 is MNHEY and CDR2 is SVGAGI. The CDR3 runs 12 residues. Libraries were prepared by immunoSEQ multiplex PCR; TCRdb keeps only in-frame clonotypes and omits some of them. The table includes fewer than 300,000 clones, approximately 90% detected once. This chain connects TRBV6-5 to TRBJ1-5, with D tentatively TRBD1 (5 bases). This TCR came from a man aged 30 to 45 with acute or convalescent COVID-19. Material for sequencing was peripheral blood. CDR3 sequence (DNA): TGTGCCAGCGTGACAGGCAATCAGCCCCAGCATTTT. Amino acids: CASVTGNQPQHF.